The T cell receptor beta chain under discussion was sequenced for a study of radiotherapy plus CTLA-4 blockade in lung cancer. Data came from immunoSEQ multiplex PCR; TCRdb stores just in-frame clones and leaves some out. The data hold tens of thousands of clones, with about four fifths observed a single time. The V gene lost 4 bases and the J gene lost 7 bases, with 21 bases spanning the gap. Looked up from germline, CDR1 is SGDLS and CDR2 is YYNGEE. The length of the CDR3 is 15 residues. The chain uses TRBV9 and TRBJ2-7; D is unclear. Sequencing used peripheral blood, obtained from a patient treated with radiotherapy plus ipilimumab. The receptor's source is a human donor with non-small cell lung cancer who had a partial response to radiotherapy plus ipilimumab. Some clones in this sample may be carry-over from other donors' samples. In DNA, the CDR3 is TGTGCCAGCAGCCCACAGATCGACGTTAGTAGTGAGCAGTACTTC. This encodes CASSPQIDVSSEQYF.